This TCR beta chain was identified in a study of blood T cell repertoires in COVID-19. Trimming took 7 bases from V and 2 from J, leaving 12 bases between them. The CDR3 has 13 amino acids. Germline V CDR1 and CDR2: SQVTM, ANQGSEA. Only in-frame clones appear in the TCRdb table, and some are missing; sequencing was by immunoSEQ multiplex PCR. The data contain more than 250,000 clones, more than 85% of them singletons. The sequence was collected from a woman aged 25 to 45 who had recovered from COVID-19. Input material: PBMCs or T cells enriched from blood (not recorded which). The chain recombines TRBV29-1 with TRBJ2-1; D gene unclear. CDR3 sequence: CSANEIPYNEQFF. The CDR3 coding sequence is TGCAGCGCAAACGAGATCCCCTACAATGAGCAGTTCTTC.